A single sample gave rise to the 23 T cell receptor beta chains below, sequenced in a study of Ad26.COV2.S vaccination and SARS-CoV-2 variants. Clones were read by immunoSEQ multiplex PCR, and TCRdb kept only the in-frame ones, dropping some. The sample holds a few hundred thousand clones; about 92% are singletons and the top ten take 1.5% to 2%. Treatment reported: 15 to 20 received Ad26.COV2.S at low or high dose, single or two shots; about 5 received placebo; per-sample allocation not given. Sampling was performed 63 days after the first vaccine or placebo injection. The sample in question was peripheral blood, obtained in a trial of Ad26.COV2.S vaccine versus placebo. The source of these receptors is a person between 18 and 65 years old who received the Ad26.COV2.S COVID-19 vaccine or a placebo.

The chain is built from TRBV6-5 and TRBJ2-3, with a weak D call TRBD2 (5 bases). Germline CDR1 MNHEY, CDR2 SVGAGI. Between the trimmed V and J ends, which lost 4 bases and 4 bases, there was a span of 12 bases. CDR3 length: 14 residues. The CDR3 region has the DNA TGTGCCAGCAGTTGGGAGCGGTTCGCAGATACGCAGTATTTT. Translating gives CASSWERFADTQYF.

This chain uses TRBV4-3 with TRBJ2-7, with a weak D call TRBD1 (6 bases). CDR1 and CDR2 (germline): LGHNA, YSLEER. The CDR3 runs 16 residues. Trimming pared 0 bases from V and 0 bases from J, leaving 12 bases between. The CDR3 reads CASSQDLGTLSYEQYF. The CDR3 DNA reads TGCGCCAGCAGCCAAGATCTTGGGACACTCTCCTACGAGCAGTACTTC.

The chain employs TRBV28 and TRBJ1-6; no firm D call. CDR3 length: 14 amino acids. V was clipped by 0 bases and J by 5 bases, with 5 bases between them. In germline, CDR1 is MDHEN, CDR2 SYDVKM. The CDR3, as DNA: TGTGCCAGCAGTTTATGGTCAAATAATTCACCCCTCCACTTT. As protein: CASSLWSNNSPLHF.

The chain is built from TRBV18 and TRBJ1-1, with D possibly matching TRBD1 (5 bases). Looked up from germline, CDR1 is KGHSH and CDR2 is LQKENI. This CDR3 is 14 amino acids long. Trimming left V 4 bases short and J 0 bases short, with 9 bases between. The CDR3 coding sequence is TGTGCCAGCTCACAGGGGCAAATGAACACTGAAGCTTTCTTT. Translation: CASSQGQMNTEAFF.

The gene calls are TRBV10-1 and TRBJ2-1, with D unresolved. Trimming cost V 3 bases and J 4 bases, with 7 bases left between them. Per germline, CDR1 WNHNN and CDR2 SYGVQD (reference sequence). This CDR3 is 13 amino acids long. This chain's CDR3 is CASSDRQYNEQFF. The CDR3 coding sequence is TGCGCCAGCAGTGACCGACAATACAATGAGCAGTTCTTC.

This rearrangement joins TRBV4-3 to TRBJ2-7; a possible D gene is TRBD2 (5 bases). Germline V gene sequence: CDR1 LGHNA, CDR2 YSLEER. The CDR3 runs to 16 residues. The V gene lost 0 bases and the J gene lost 5 bases, with 17 bases spanning the gap. Here the CDR3 DNA reads TGCGCCAGCAGCCAAGATCTACGGGGTGAGAGCGACGAGCAGTACTTC. Residues: CASSQDLRGESDEQYF.

The chain combines TRBV27 with TRBJ2-6; a possible D gene is TRBD1 (6 bases). The CDR3 has 17 residues. Germline CDR1 is MNHEY and CDR2 is SMNVEV (reference sequence). Trimming cost V 3 bases and J 0 bases, with 12 bases left between them. CDR3 DNA: TGTGCCAGCAGTTTCACAGGGCACATCTCTGGGGCCAACGTCCTGACTTTC. This gives the protein CASSFTGHISGANVLTF.

The chain uses TRBV11-2 and TRBJ2-7; a possible D gene is TRBD1 (5 bases). Between the trimmed V and J ends, which lost 1 base and 7 bases, there was a span of 14 bases. The CDR3 loop spans 14 amino acids. CDR1 is SGHAT, CDR2 FQNNGV, per germline. The CDR3 coding sequence is TGTGCCAGCAGCTTAGGACAGAACCCTTATGAGCAGTACTTC. Residues: CASSLGQNPYEQYF.

This rearrangement joins TRBV4-3 to TRBJ2-1, with 9 positions matching TRBD2. The ends lost 0 bases at V and 4 bases at J; junction bases unmatched: 10. The length of the CDR3 is 18 residues. CDR1 and CDR2 from the germline V gene are LGHNA and YSLEER. The CDR3 DNA is TGCGCCAGCAGCCAAGATGGTTACTCGAGCGGGGGGTACAATGAGCAGTTCTTC. As protein: CASSQDGYSSGGYNEQFF.

The V gene is TRBV6-5, the J gene TRBJ1-2, with TRBD1 matching 7 bases. After removal of 6 bases from V and 4 bases from J, the junction contained 8 bases not matched to a gene. Germline CDR1 MNHEY, CDR2 SVGAGI. The CDR3 runs 14 residues. CDR3 amino acids: CASSRDSAFYGYTF. The CDR3 DNA reads as TGTGCCAGCAGCCGGGACAGCGCCTTCTATGGCTACACCTTC.

A single count supports this clone. The V gene is TRBV14, the J gene TRBJ1-1; 8 bases fit TRBD1. Trimming removed 2 bases from V and 1 base from J; junction bases left unmatched: 6. Germline assignment: CDR1 SGHDN and CDR2 FVKESK. The CDR3 sequence is 16 residues long. The CDR3: CASSQYRGFTNTEAFF. CDR3 bases: TGTGCCAGCAGCCAATACAGGGGGTTTACGAACACTGAAGCTTTCTTT.

The chain combines TRBV23-1 with TRBJ1-1; 7 bases are a match to TRBD1. TRBV23-1 falls under the ORF class, with uncertain function. There are 16 residues in the CDR3. V shed 10 bases, J shed 5 bases, and the junction held 19 bases outside the gene matches. The CDR3 sequence is CAKLRDSSTGRTEAFF. The CDR3 DNA reads TGCGCCAAACTCCGGGACAGTTCAACCGGGAGGACTGAAGCTTTCTTT.

V is TRBV5-4 and J is TRBJ2-7, with 8 bases lining up with TRBD2. This CDR3 spans 15 amino acids. Germline V gene lookup returns CDR1 SGHNT and CDR2 YYREEE (reference sequence). The junction had 4 bases not matched to a gene; V was cut back by 0 bases and J by 2 bases. CDR3 protein: CASSLVSGEPYEQYF. The CDR3 nucleotides read TGTGCCAGCAGCTTGGTTAGCGGGGAACCCTACGAGCAGTACTTC.

The chain recombines TRBV19 with TRBJ1-6; TRBD1 might be the D (5 bases). This CDR3 has 17 amino acids. CDR1 and CDR2 from the germline V gene are LNHDA and SQIVND (reference sequence). Trimming pared 3 bases from V and 10 bases from J, leaving 22 bases between. For the CDR3, the DNA is TGTGCCAGTAGTATCCACCCCGGGACTCAGGAGGGATCACCCCTCCACTTT. It encodes CASSIHPGTQEGSPLHF.

This clone is a singleton in its sample. The chain is built from TRBV12-5 and TRBJ2-2; 8 bases match TRBD2. The germline gives CDR1 LGHNT, CDR2 FRNRAP. The ends lost 0 bases at V and 7 bases at J; junction bases unmatched: 7. The CDR3 length is 16 residues. The CDR3 DNA reads as TGTGCTAGTGGTTTGGTAGCGGGGGCGCTTGGCGGGGAGCTGTTTTTT. It encodes CASGLVAGALGGELFF.

The chain recombines TRBV5-6 with TRBJ1-2; D is undetermined. Germline CDR1 SGHDT, CDR2 YYEEEE. Trimming took off 0 bases at V and 3 bases at J, with 6 bases between the two ends. The CDR3 length is 13 residues. The CDR3 nucleotides read TGTGCCAGCAGCTTGGGGACTGACTATGGCTACACCTTC. Amino acids: CASSLGTDYGYTF.

This clone came up a few times. The J gene is TRBJ1-5, the V gene TRBV23-1; no clear D. TRBV23-1 is an ORF for which the function is uncertain. CDR3 length: 10 amino acids. Trimming left V 8 bases short and J 3 bases short, with 2 bases between. CDR3 amino acids: CASLNQPQHF. CDR3 nucleotides: TGCGCCAGCCTCAATCAGCCCCAGCATTTT.

This rearrangement joins TRBV18 to TRBJ1-1; D possibly corresponds to TRBD1 (5 bases). The CDR3 runs 12 residues. V was shortened by 3 bases and J by 6 bases, with 8 bases between the two germline ends. From germline, CDR1 is KGHSH and CDR2 LQKENI. CDR3 DNA sequence: TGTGCCAGCTCACCGGCGGGGCCTGAAGCTTTCTTT. This translates into CASSPAGPEAFF.

In DNA, the CDR3 is TGTGCCAGCAGCCGGGTTAACACTGAAGCTTTCTTT. This gives the protein CASSRVNTEAFF. The rearrangement links TRBV14 to TRBJ1-1; D is unresolved. The CDR3 covers 12 residues. Trimming took 4 bases from V and 2 from J, leaving 5 bases between them. Germline loops: CDR1 SGHDN, CDR2 FVKESK. The whole variable domain, remainder taken from reference TRBV14 and TRBJ1-1, is EAGVTQFPSHSVIEKGQTVTLRCDPISGHDNLYWYRRVMGKEIKFLLHFVKESKQDESGMPNNRFLAERTGGTYSTLKVQPAELEDSGVYFCASSRVNTEAFFGQGTRLTVV.

This rearrangement joins TRBV4-3 to TRBJ1-4, with D unresolved. The CDR3 consists of 15 residues. Trimming removed 0 bases from V and 5 bases from J, with 10 bases in between. Germline CDR1 reads LGHNA; CDR2 reads YSLEER. The CDR3 sequence: CASSQDPLGNEKLFF. As DNA, the CDR3 is TGCGCCAGCAGCCAAGATCCTCTTGGGAATGAAAAACTGTTTTTT.

The chain carries TRBV6-2 or TRBV6-3 and TRBJ2-5; D unresolved. Per germline, CDR1 MNHEY and CDR2 SVGEGT. The CDR3 covers 15 residues. Trimming took 2 bases from V and 1 from J, leaving 11 bases between them. The CDR3 here is CASSYPTAGQETQYF. For the CDR3, the DNA is TGTGCCAGCAGTTACCCCACGGCTGGCCAAGAGACCCAGTACTTC.

The rearrangement joins TRBV4-1 to TRBJ2-2; D gene ambiguous. Germline CDR1 is MGHRA and CDR2 is YSYEKL. The V and J ends lost 1 base and 6 bases respectively, with 15 bases between them. The CDR3 runs 16 residues. In DNA form, the CDR3 reads TGCGCCAGCAGCCAAGCTGAGGATTGGGTTCCCGGGGAGCTGTTTTTT. Encoded protein: CASSQAEDWVPGELFF.

The chain uses TRBV29-1 and TRBJ2-7; D may match TRBD1 or TRBD2 (5 bases each). There are 14 residues in the CDR3. Looked up from germline, CDR1 is SQVTM and CDR2 is ANQGSEA. Between the trimmed V and J ends, which lost 2 bases and 3 bases, there was a span of 14 bases. CDR3 loop: CSVEKRGRSYEQYF. The CDR3 nucleotides read TGCAGCGTTGAAAAGAGGGGAAGGAGCTACGAGCAGTACTTC.